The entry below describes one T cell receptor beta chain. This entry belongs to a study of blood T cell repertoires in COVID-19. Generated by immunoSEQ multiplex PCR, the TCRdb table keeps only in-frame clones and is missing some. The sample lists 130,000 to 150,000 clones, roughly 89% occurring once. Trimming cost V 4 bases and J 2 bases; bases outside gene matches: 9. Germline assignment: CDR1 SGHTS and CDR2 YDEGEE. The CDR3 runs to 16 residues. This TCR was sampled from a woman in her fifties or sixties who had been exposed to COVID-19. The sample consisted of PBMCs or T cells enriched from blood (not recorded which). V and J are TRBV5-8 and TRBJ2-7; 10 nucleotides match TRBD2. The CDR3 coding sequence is TGTGCCAGCAGCGAAAGCGGGGGGGCCTGGGCCTACGAGCAGTACTTC. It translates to CASSESGGAWAYEQYF. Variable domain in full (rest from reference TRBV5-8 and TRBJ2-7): EAGVTQSPTHLIKTRGQQATLRCSPISGHTSVYWYQQALGLGLQFLLWYDEGEERNRGNFPPRFSGRQFPNYSSELNVNALELEDSALYLCASSESGGAWAYEQYFGPGTRLTVT.